This passage covers 29 T cell receptor beta chains from one sample sequenced in a study of cytomegalovirus exposure and HLA in healthy donors. PCR used 60 Vbeta primers and 13 Jbeta primers. Profiling relied on immunoSEQ multiplex PCR, and the TCRdb table lists in-frame clones only, not all of them. This repertoire shows around 250,000 clones, 81% found once; its top ten account for around 8%. The specimen sequenced was PBMCs. Every receptor here comes from a woman aged 55 to 70 in good health and CMV-seropositive.

This chain joins TRBV5-4 and TRBJ2-2; tentative D call: TRBD2 (5 bases). The germline gives CDR1 SGHNT, CDR2 YYREEE (reference sequence). This CDR3 has 16 amino acids. Between the trimmed V and J ends, which lost 5 bases and 1 base, there was a span of 15 bases. The DNA of the CDR3 is TGTGCCAGCAGTTCCCGGGTCCGGGGGAACACCGGGGAGCTGTTTTTT. This gives the protein CASSSRVRGNTGELFF.

For the CDR3, the DNA is TGTGCCAGCAGCTTAGTAGGGGGCTTCGACACCGGGGAGCTGTTTTTT. Protein: CASSLVGGFDTGELFF. The chain recombines TRBV7-9 with TRBJ2-2, with TRBD1 matching over 7 bases. The CDR3 has 16 residues. The V gene's germline CDR1 is SEHNR and CDR2 FQNEAQ (reference sequence). With 1 base clipped from V and 3 bases from J, the junction kept 5 bases outside the gene matches.

The chain uses TRBV4-1 and TRBJ2-5; D perhaps matches TRBD2 (6 bases). The closer fit of TRBJ2-7 to the DNA end suggests the J call may be wrong. The CDR3 contains 16 residues. Germline V gene sequence: CDR1 MGHRA, CDR2 YSYEKL. The CDR3 loop is CASSLGRSATSYEQYF. The CDR3 DNA reads as TGCGCCAGCAGCCTGGGGAGGTCAGCCACCTCCTACGAGCAGTACTTC.

This chain connects TRBV19 to TRBJ2-7; D call uncertain. From germline, CDR1 is LNHDA and CDR2 SQIVND (reference sequence). Trimming cost V 5 bases and J 1 base, with 9 bases left between them. This CDR3 is 13 amino acids long. CDR3 nucleotide sequence: TGTGCCAGTAGTCTGGCAGGTTCCTACGAGCAGTACTTC. Residues: CASSLAGSYEQYF.

In its sample, this clone was seen a few times. The V and J genes are TRBV29-1 and TRBJ1-2, with TRBD1 as a possible D gene (6 bases). Deletions cut 5 bases from V and 5 bases from J, with 9 bases between. This CDR3 has 11 amino acids. In germline, CDR1 is SQVTM, CDR2 ANQGSEA. DNA for the CDR3: TGCAGCGTTAGGACAGATTATGGCTACACCTTC. Amino acids: CSVRTDYGYTF.

The chain is built from TRBV28 and TRBJ2-1; 9 bases line up with TRBD2. V was clipped by 4 bases and J by 8 bases; unmatched bases: 12. Germline V gives CDR1 MDHEN, CDR2 SYDVKM. The CDR3 spans 16 residues. This CDR3 reads CASSSPVSGRIYEQFF. The CDR3 DNA sequence: TGTGCCAGCAGTTCCCCGGTTAGCGGGAGAATCTATGAGCAGTTCTTC.

V and J are TRBV6-5 and TRBJ2-7, with 9 bases that match TRBD1. CDR1 and CDR2 (germline): MNHEY, SVGAGI. The junction had 11 bases not matched to a gene; V was cut back by 8 bases and J by 3 bases. The length of the CDR3 is 15 residues. Here the CDR3 reads CASGKDRGRSYEQYF. As DNA, the CDR3 is TGTGCCAGCGGGAAAGACAGGGGGAGAAGCTACGAGCAGTACTTC.

The genes are TRBV10-2 and TRBJ2-6; 9 bases are a match to TRBD1. CDR3 length: 16 amino acids. The germline gives CDR1 WSHSY, CDR2 SAAADI. The V and J ends lost 6 bases and 0 bases, in that order; junction bases with no gene match: 3. For the CDR3, the DNA is TGCGCCAGCAGACAGGGGGCTAGCTCTGGGGCCAACGTCCTGACTTTC. It is translated as CASRQGASSGANVLTF.

A few counts support this clone. This chain uses TRBV10-3 with TRBJ2-7; no reliable D call. Germline CDR1 ENHRY, CDR2 SYGVKD. The CDR3 loop spans 13 amino acids. Trimming shortened V by 8 bases and J by 0 bases, and 11 bases separated the two germline ends. CDR3 coding DNA: TGTGCCATCGCTTCAGTTGGCTCCTACGAGCAGTACTTC. It translates to CAIASVGSYEQYF.

This chain connects TRBV7-2 to TRBJ2-1; 11 bases match TRBD2. After removal of 5 bases from V and 9 bases from J, the junction contained 12 bases not matched to a gene. CDR3 length equals 16 residues. Germline lookup yields CDR1 SGHTA and CDR2 FQGNSA. This CDR3 is CASSRRIAGGPGEQFF. The DNA for the CDR3 is TGTGCCAGCAGCCGAAGGATAGCGGGAGGGCCGGGTGAGCAGTTCTTC.

V gene TRBV10-2 combines with J gene TRBJ2-5; D uncertain. With the DNA end fitting TRBJ2-7 better, the J assignment may be wrong. Germline values: CDR1 WSHSY, CDR2 SAAADI. This CDR3 spans 13 amino acids. The CDR3 spells CASSENLSYEQYF. Written as DNA, the CDR3 is TGCGCCAGCAGTGAAAATCTCTCCTACGAGCAGTACTTC.

The rearrangement uses TRBV30 and TRBJ2-6; D is undetermined. In germline, CDR1 is GTSNPN, CDR2 SVGIG (reference sequence). The V end lost 1 base, the J end lost 0 bases, and 4 bases lay between the germline ends. The CDR3 covers 14 residues. The CDR3 reads CAWSGASGANVLTF. CDR3 sequence (DNA): TGTGCCTGGAGTGGGGCCTCTGGGGCCAACGTCCTGACTTTC.

The V call is TRBV29-1, the J call TRBJ1-1; the D is unclear. The CDR3 extends over 12 amino acids. CDR1 and CDR2 (germline): SQVTM, ANQGSEA. Trimming removed 4 bases at V and 4 bases at J, with 10 bases between. DNA for the CDR3: TGCAGCGTTGGAGGAGTGGGCACTGAAGCTTTCTTT. It yields the protein CSVGGVGTEAFF.

The genes are TRBV5-1 and TRBJ2-7, with TRBD2 matching over 10 bases. With 2 bases clipped from V and 0 bases from J, the junction kept 5 bases outside the gene matches. Germline V gene lookup returns CDR1 SGHRS and CDR2 YFSETQ. This CDR3 spans 16 amino acids. In nucleotides, the CDR3 is TGCGCCAGCAGCTTAGGGACTAGCGAAATCTCCTACGAGCAGTACTTC. This sequence encodes CASSLGTSEISYEQYF.

The chain carries TRBV2 and TRBJ1-2; D not certain. With 6 bases removed from V and 3 bases from J, the gap between germline ends came to 23 bases. Germline V gene lookup returns CDR1 SNHLY and CDR2 FYNNEI. The CDR3 loop spans 17 amino acids. DNA for the CDR3: TGTGCCAGCAGAAACACAGCTATGAAGCTCCCAGACTATGGCTACACCTTC. It specifies CASRNTAMKLPDYGYTF.

The gene calls are TRBV6-1 and TRBJ2-7; D is perhaps TRBD1 (5 bases). The CDR3 extends over 14 amino acids. From germline, CDR1 is MNHNS and CDR2 SASEGT. Trimming took off 2 bases at V and 5 bases at J, with 13 bases between the two ends. Here the CDR3 reads CASSELQGSHEQYF. The DNA for the CDR3 is TGTGCCAGCAGTGAACTTCAGGGTAGCCACGAGCAGTACTTC.

V gene TRBV25-1 combines with J gene TRBJ2-2; possibly TRBD2 for D (6 bases). Trimming left V 4 bases short and J 6 bases short, with 9 bases between. Germline values: CDR1 MGHDK, CDR2 SYGVNS. The CDR3 contains 13 residues. The DNA for the CDR3 is TGTGCCAGCAGTGCCCTAGCGTCCGGGGAGCTGTTTTTT. It encodes CASSALASGELFF.

The chain recombines TRBV11-3 with TRBJ2-3, with D possibly TRBD2 on 5 matching bases. The CDR3 is 13 residues long. The V and J ends lost 1 base and 6 bases respectively, with 8 bases between them. Germline assignment: CDR1 SGHNT and CDR2 YENEEA. CDR3 nucleotides: TGTGCCAGCAGCTTAGGACCGGGGGATACGCAGTATTTT. This codes for CASSLGPGDTQYF.

This chain links TRBV9 with TRBJ2-1; weak D call: TRBD2 (6 bases). The CDR3 covers 16 residues. CDR1 SGDLS and CDR2 YYNGEE come from the germline V gene. V was shortened by 0 bases and J by 9 bases, with 19 bases between the two germline ends. In DNA form, the CDR3 reads TGTGCCAGCAGCGTAGGTGGGAAGGGAGGTGCGGTTGAGCAGTTCTTC. It codes for CASSVGGKGGAVEQFF.

The chain employs TRBV9 and TRBJ2-7; 7 bases fit TRBD2. V lost 0 bases, J lost 0 bases, and 3 bases stayed unmatched. The CDR3 sequence is 15 residues long. Germline CDR1 and CDR2: SGDLS and YYNGEE. This CDR3 reads CASSVEGGGSYEQYF. In DNA, the CDR3 is TGTGCCAGCAGCGTAGAGGGCGGGGGCTCCTACGAGCAGTACTTC.

The chain joins TRBV5-1 to TRBJ1-4, with D perhaps matching TRBD1 (5 bases). The CDR3 has 14 residues. Looked up from germline, CDR1 is SGHRS and CDR2 is YFSETQ. V shed 6 bases and J shed 5 bases, with 14 bases lying between them. The CDR3 loop reads CASTRGELNEKLFF. The CDR3 DNA reads as TGCGCCAGCACGCGGGGCGAACTGAATGAAAAACTGTTTTTT.

This clone showed up just a few times. The genes are TRBV5-1 and TRBJ1-2; D call uncertain. The CDR3 totals 12 residues. In germline, CDR1 is SGHRS, CDR2 YFSETQ. Trimming removed 2 bases at V and 5 bases at J, with 7 bases between. The CDR3 DNA sequence: TGCGCCAGCAGCTTCGATCGGTATGGCTACACCTTC. This gives the protein CASSFDRYGYTF.

The table lists this clone with a few counts. CDR3 DNA sequence: TGCGCCAGCAGGCAAGGACTAGGAGGCGAGCAGTACTTC. This encodes CASRQGLGGEQYF. This sequence joins TRBV10-2 and TRBJ2-7; 7 positions match TRBD2. CDR1 WSHSY and CDR2 SAAADI come from the germline V gene. The CDR3 is 13 amino acids. Germline trimming cut 6 bases from V and 6 bases from J; bases unmatched to any gene: 8.

The chain has TRBV30 and TRBJ1-1; 10 nucleotides align to TRBD1. With 5 bases clipped from V and 4 bases from J, the junction kept 1 base outside the gene matches. Germline CDR1 reads GTSNPN; CDR2 reads SVGIG (reference sequence). This CDR3 has 12 residues. The chain's CDR3 is CAWRQGATEAFF. Written as DNA, the CDR3 is TGTGCCTGGCGACAGGGGGCCACTGAAGCTTTCTTT.

The chain combines TRBV2 with TRBJ2-3; perhaps TRBD1 as D (6 bases). Germline V gene data show CDR1 as SNHLY and CDR2 as FYNNEI. The CDR3 loop spans 13 amino acids. Trimming stripped 8 bases from V and 4 bases from J, with 13 bases between. The CDR3 spells CASGARGADTQYF. Written as DNA, the CDR3 is TGTGCCAGCGGCGCCAGGGGAGCAGATACGCAGTATTTT.

V usage is TRBV6-5 and J usage is TRBJ2-7; D is unclear. Germline-derived CDR1 and CDR2 are MNHEY and SVGAGI. Trimming shortened V by 7 bases and J by 7 bases, and 17 bases separated the two germline ends. CDR3 size: 13 residues. CDR3 DNA sequence: TGTGCCAGCACCCCGCACTCCCTCGATGAGCAGTACTTC. It translates to CASTPHSLDEQYF.

This chain connects TRBV4-1 to TRBJ2-7; a possible D gene is TRBD1 (6 bases). CDR3 length equals 15 residues. Germline CDR1 and CDR2: MGHRA and YSYEKL. Trimming took off 4 bases at V and 4 bases at J, with 17 bases between the two ends. The CDR3 is CASSPGHSSGYEQYF. The CDR3 nucleotides read TGCGCCAGCAGCCCGGGACACTCATCGGGGTACGAGCAGTACTTC.

This chain joins TRBV9 and TRBJ1-1, with 7 bases lining up with TRBD1. With 4 bases clipped from V and 0 bases from J, the junction kept 12 bases outside the gene matches. The CDR3 covers 17 residues. CDR1 and CDR2 from the germline V gene are SGDLS and YYNGEE. The CDR3, as DNA: TGTGCCAGCAGCCCTATTAGACAGGGAGGAATGAACACTGAAGCTTTCTTT. The encoded protein is CASSPIRQGGMNTEAFF.

A single count supports this clone. The V gene is TRBV2, the J gene TRBJ1-5, with D maybe TRBD1 (6 bases). This CDR3 contains 15 residues. Germline V gene lookup returns CDR1 SNHLY and CDR2 FYNNEI. With 7 bases removed from V and 2 bases from J, the gap between germline ends came to 15 bases. The CDR3: CASNGQTTGNQPQHF. The DNA for the CDR3 is TGTGCCAGCAACGGACAGACGACTGGCAATCAGCCCCAGCATTTT.